A single T cell receptor beta chain is shown here with its context. Trimming cost V 2 bases and J 6 bases, with 14 bases left between them. The germline CDR1 and CDR2 sequences are GTSNPN and SVGIG (reference sequence). The CDR3 has 14 amino acids. In terms of age and location, participants ranged from roughly 18 to 90 years and lived in 24 US areas. The sample belongs to a study of blood T cell repertoires in COVID-19. Measured with immunoSEQ multiplex PCR; TCRdb has only the in-frame clones, and not every one. The sample has fewer than 400,000 clones, 85% seen once; the top ten hold approximately 1.9%.

Sequenced: PBMCs or T cells enriched from blood (not recorded which). The V gene is TRBV30, the J gene TRBJ1-5; D is perhaps TRBD1 (6 bases). This receptor was identified in a woman younger than 45 who had been exposed to COVID-19. DNA for the CDR3: TGTGCCTGGAGTTTTCAAGGGGGATTTCAGCCCCAGCATTTT. This gives the protein CAWSFQGGFQPQHF.